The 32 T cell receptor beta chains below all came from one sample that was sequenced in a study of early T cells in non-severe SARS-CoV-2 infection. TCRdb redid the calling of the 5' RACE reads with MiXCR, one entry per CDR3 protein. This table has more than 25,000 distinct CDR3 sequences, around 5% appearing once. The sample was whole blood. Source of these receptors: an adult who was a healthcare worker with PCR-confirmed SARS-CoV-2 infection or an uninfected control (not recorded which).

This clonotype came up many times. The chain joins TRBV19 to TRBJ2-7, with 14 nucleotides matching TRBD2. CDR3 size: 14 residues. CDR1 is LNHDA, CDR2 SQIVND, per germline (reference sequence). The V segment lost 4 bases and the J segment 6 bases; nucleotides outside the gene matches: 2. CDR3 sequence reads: CASSTGLAGAEQYF. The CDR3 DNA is TGTGCCAGTAGTACGGGACTAGCGGGAGCCGAGCAGTACTTC.

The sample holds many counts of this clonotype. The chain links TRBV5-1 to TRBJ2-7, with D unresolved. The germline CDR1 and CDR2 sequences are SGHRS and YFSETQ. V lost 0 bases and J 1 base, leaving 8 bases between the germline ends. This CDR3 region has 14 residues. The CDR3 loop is CASSLAGRSYEQYF. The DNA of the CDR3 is TGCGCCAGCAGCTTGGCTGGCCGATCCTACGAGCAGTACTTC.

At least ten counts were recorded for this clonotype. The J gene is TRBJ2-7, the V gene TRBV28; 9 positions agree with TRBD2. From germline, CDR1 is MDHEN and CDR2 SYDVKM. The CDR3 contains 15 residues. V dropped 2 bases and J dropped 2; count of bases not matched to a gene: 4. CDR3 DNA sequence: TGTGCCAGCAGTTTAACTAGCGGGCAGACCTACGAGCAGTACTTC. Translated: CASSLTSGQTYEQYF.

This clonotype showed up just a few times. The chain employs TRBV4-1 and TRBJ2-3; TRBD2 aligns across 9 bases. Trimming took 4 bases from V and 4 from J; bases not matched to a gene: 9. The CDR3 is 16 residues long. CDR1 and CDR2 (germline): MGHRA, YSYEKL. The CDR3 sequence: CASSLRGGREADTQYF. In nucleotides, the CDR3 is TGCGCCAGCAGCCTCCGAGGCGGGAGGGAAGCAGATACGCAGTATTTT.

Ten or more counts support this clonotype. CDR3 nucleotide sequence: TGCGCCAGCAGCCAAGTTCGTGGCGCGGGGGTCAACTCCTACGAGCAGTACTTC. Its protein is CASSQVRGAGVNSYEQYF. This sequence joins TRBV4-3 and TRBJ2-7, with 7 bases lining up with TRBD2. Germline CDR1 is LGHNA and CDR2 is YSLEER. The CDR3 sequence is 18 residues long. V lost 1 base, J lost 0 bases, and 12 bases stayed unmatched.

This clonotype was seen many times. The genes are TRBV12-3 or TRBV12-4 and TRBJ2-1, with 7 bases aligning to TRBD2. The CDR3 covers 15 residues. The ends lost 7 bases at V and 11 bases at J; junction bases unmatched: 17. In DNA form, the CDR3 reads TGTGCCAGCACCTCCTACGGGACTACCCGTATGAAGCAGTTCTTC. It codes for CASTSYGTTRMKQFF.

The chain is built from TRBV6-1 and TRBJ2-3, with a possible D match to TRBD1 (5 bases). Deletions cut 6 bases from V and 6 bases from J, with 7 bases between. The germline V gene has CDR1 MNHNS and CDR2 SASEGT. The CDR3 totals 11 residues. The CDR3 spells CASSRVDTQYF. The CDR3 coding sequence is TGTGCCAGCAGCAGGGTGGATACGCAGTATTTT.

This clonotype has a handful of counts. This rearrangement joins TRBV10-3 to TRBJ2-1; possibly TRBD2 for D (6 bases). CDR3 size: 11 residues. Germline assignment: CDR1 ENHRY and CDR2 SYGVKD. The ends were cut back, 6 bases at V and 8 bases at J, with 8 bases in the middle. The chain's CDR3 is CAISSSDEQFF. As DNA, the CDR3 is TGTGCCATCAGCTCTAGCGATGAGCAGTTCTTC.

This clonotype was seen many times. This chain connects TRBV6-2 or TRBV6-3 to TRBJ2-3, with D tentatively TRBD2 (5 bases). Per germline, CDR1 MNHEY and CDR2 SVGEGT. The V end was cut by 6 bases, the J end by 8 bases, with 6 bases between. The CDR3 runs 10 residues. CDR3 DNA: TGTGCCAGCAGGGGAGCTACGCAGTATTTT. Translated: CASRGATQYF.

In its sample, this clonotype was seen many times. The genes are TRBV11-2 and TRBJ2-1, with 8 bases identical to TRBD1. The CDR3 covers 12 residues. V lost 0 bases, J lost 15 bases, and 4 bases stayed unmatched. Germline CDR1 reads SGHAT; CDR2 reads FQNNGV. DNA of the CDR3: TGTGCCAGCAGCTTAGAGGCCGGGACAGGGTTCTTC. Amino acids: CASSLEAGTGFF. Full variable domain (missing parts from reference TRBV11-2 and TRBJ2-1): EAGVAQSPRYKIIEKRQSVAFWCNPISGHATLYWYQQILGQGPKLLIQFQNNGVVDDSQLPKDRFSAERLKGVDSTLKIQPAKLEDSAVYLCASSLEAGTGFFGPGTRLTVL.

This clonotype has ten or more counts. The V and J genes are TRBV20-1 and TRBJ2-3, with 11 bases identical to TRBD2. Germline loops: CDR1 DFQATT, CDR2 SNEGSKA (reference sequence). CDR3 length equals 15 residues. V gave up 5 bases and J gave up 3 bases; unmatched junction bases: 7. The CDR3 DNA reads TGCAGTGCTTATCTAGCGGGAGGTCGGACAGATACGCAGTATTTT. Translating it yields CSAYLAGGRTDTQYF.

For the CDR3, the DNA is TGTGCCAGCAGCTTGAAGTTAAGCGGGAGGGGAGCCTACAATGAGCAGTTCTTC. Its protein is CASSLKLSGRGAYNEQFF. The chain employs TRBV5-6 and TRBJ2-1, with 10 bases fitting TRBD2. Per the germline V gene, CDR1 is SGHDT and CDR2 is YYEEEE. The ends lost 1 base at V and 2 bases at J; junction bases unmatched: 9. The CDR3 sequence is 18 residues long.

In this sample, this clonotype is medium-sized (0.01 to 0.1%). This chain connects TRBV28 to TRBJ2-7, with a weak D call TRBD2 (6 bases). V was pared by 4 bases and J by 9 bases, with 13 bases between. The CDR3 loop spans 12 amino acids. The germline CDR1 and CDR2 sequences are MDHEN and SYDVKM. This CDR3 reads CASSSAGRGQYF. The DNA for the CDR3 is TGTGCCAGCAGTTCAGCGGGTAGGGGGCAGTACTTC.

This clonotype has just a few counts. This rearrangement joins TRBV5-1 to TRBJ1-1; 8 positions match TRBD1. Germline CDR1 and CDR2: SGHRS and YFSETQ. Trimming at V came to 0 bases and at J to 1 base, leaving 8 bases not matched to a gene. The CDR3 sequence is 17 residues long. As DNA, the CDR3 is TGCGCCAGCAGCTTGGAACAATTACAGGGGGAGAACACTGAAGCTTTCTTT. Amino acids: CASSLEQLQGENTEAFF.

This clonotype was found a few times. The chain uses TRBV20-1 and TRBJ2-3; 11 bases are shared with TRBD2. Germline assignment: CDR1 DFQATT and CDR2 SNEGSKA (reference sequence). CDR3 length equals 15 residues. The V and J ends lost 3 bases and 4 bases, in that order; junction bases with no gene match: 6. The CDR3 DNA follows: TGCAGTGCTAGCGCCACTAGCGGGAGATCAGATACGCAGTATTTT. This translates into CSASATSGRSDTQYF.

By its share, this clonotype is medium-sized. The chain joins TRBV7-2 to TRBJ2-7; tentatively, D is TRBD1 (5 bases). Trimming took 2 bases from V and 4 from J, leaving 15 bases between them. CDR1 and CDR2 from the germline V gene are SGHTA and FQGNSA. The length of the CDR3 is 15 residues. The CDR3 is CASSLSKGNSYEQYF. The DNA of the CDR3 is TGTGCCAGCAGCTTAAGTAAGGGGAACTCATACGAGCAGTACTTC.

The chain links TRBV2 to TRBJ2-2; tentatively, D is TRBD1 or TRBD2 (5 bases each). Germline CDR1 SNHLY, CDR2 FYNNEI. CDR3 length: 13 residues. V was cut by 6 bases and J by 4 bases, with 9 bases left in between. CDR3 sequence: CASRRGTTGELFF. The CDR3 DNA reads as TGTGCCAGCAGGCGAGGGACCACCGGGGAGCTGTTTTTT. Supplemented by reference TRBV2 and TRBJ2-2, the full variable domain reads EPEVTQTPSHQVTQMGQEVILRCVPISNHLYFYWYRQILGQKVEFLVSFYNNEISEKSEIFDDQFSVERPDGSNFTLKIRSTKLEDSAMYFCASRRGTTGELFFGEGSRLTVL.

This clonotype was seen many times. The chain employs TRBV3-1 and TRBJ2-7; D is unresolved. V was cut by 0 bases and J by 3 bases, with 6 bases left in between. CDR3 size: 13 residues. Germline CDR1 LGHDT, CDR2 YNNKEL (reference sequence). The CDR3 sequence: CASSQEGIYEQYF. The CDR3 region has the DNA TGTGCCAGCAGCCAAGAAGGTATCTACGAGCAGTACTTC.

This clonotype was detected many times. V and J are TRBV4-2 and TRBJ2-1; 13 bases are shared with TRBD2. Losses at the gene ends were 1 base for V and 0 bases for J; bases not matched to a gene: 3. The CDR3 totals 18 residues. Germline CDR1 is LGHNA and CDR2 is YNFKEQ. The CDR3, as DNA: TGTGCCAGCAGCCAAGGGACTAGCGGGAGCATCTCCTACAATGAGCAGTTCTTC. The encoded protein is CASSQGTSGSISYNEQFF.

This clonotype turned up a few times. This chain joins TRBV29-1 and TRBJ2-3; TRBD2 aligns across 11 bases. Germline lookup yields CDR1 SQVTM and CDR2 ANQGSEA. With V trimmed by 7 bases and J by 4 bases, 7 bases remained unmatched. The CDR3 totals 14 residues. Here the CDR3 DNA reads TGCAGCGGCCAACTAGCGGGAGACGCAGATACGCAGTATTTT. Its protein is CSGQLAGDADTQYF.

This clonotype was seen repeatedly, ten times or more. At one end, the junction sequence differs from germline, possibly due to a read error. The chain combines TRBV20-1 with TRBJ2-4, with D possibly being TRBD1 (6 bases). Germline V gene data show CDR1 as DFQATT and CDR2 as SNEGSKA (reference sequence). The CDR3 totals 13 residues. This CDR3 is CSARDRSKNIQYF. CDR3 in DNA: TGCAGTGCAAGAGACAGGAGTAAAAACATTCAGTACTTC.

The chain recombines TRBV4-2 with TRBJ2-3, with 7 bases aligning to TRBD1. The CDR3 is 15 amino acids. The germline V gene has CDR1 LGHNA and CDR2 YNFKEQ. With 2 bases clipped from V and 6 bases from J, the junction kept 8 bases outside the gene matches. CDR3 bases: TGTGCCAGCAGCCAAAAGGGGGCTGCAGCGGATACGCAGTATTTT. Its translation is CASSQKGAAADTQYF.

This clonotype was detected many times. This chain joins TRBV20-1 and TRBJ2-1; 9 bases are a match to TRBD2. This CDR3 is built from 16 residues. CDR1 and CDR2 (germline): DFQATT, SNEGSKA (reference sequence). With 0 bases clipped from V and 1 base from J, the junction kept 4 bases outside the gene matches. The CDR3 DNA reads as TGCAGTGCTAGAGATAGCGGGAGCACGTCCTACAATGAGCAGTTCTTC. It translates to CSARDSGSTSYNEQFF.

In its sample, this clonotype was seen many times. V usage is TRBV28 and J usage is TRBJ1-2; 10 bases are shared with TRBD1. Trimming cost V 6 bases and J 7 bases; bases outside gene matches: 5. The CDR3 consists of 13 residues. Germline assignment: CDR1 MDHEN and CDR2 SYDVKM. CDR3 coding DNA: TGTGCCAGCAGACGGACAGGGGGAAGTGGCTACACCTTC. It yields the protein CASRRTGGSGYTF.

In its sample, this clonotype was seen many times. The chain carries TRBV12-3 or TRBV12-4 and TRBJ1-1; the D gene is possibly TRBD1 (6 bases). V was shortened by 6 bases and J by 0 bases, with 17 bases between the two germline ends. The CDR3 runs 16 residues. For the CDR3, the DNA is TGTGCCAGCAGCCCCAGAGAGGGGACATTGAACACTGAAGCTTTCTTT. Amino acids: CASSPREGTLNTEAFF.

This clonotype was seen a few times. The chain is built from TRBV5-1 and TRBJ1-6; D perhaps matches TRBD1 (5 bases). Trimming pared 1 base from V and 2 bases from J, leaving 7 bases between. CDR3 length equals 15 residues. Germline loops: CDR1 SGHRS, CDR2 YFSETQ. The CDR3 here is CASSLSGTYNSPLHF. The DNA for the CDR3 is TGCGCCAGCAGCTTGTCAGGGACCTATAATTCACCCCTCCACTTT.

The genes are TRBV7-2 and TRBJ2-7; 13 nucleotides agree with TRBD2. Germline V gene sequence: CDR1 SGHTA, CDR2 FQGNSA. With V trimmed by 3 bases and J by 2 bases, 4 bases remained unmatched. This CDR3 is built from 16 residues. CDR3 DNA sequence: TGTGCCAGCAGCTTTGGGACTAGCGGGGCCCCCTACGAGCAGTACTTC. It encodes CASSFGTSGAPYEQYF.

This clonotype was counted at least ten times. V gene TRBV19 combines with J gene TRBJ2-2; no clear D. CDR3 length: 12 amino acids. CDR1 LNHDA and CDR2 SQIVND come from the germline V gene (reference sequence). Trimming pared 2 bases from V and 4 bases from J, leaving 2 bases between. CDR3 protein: CASSIRTGELFF. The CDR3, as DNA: TGTGCCAGTAGTATACGCACCGGGGAGCTGTTTTTT.

DNA of the CDR3: TGCAGTGCTGCCCGGACTAGCGGGAGCTACGAGCAGTACTTC. Translation gives CSAARTSGSYEQYF. This chain uses TRBV20-1 with TRBJ2-7; 13 bases agree with TRBD2. In germline, CDR1 is DFQATT, CDR2 SNEGSKA (reference sequence). The junction had 4 bases not matched to a gene; V was cut back by 5 bases and J by 3 bases. This CDR3 is 14 amino acids long.

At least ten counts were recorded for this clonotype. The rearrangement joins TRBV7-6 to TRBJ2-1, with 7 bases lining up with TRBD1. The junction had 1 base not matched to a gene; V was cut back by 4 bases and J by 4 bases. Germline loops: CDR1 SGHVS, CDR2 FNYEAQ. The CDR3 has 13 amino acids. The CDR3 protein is CASSSTGYNEQFF. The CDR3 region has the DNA TGTGCCAGCAGCTCGACAGGGTACAATGAGCAGTTCTTC.

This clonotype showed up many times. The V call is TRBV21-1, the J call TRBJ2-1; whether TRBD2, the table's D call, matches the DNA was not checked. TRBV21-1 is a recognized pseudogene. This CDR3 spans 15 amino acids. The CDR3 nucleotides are TGTGCCAGCAGCCAAGCTAGCGGGAAGGGCGATGAGCAGTTCTTC. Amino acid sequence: CASSQASGKGDEQFF.

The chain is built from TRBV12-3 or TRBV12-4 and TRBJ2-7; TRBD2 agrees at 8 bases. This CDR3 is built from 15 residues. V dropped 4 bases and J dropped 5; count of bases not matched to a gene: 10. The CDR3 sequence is CASSSSEREWDEQYF. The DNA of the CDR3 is TGTGCCAGCAGTTCCTCCGAGCGGGAGTGGGACGAGCAGTACTTC.